Listed below are T cell receptor beta chains from one sample, sequenced in a study of blood T cell repertoires in COVID-19. Here immunoSEQ multiplex PCR was the method, and the copy in TCRdb shows in-frame clones only, minus some. Among about 300,000 clones, roughly 82% were seen once, and the ten largest hold around 1.7%. The sequencing input was peripheral blood. The receptors come from a woman between 45 and 60 years old with acute or convalescent COVID-19. Both conserved end residues are part of each CDR3. The D gene is left open where the match is weak. Where a row states a size, it is once, few, many or the class of an expanded clone; other rows omit it.

d_call,clone_size,j_call,v_call,cdr3_aa,cdr3_nt
TRBD1,few,TRBJ1-4,TRBV5-6,CASSLTRDRDEKLFF,TGTGCCAGCAGCTTGACCCGGGACAGGGATGAAAAACTGTTTTTT
TRBD2,-,TRBJ2-3,TRBV19,CASSIGPRASGIYF,TGTGCCAGTAGTATAGGACCACGGGCTAGCGGGATCTATTTT
TRBD1,-,TRBJ1-5,TRBV27,CASSFRGGQGNQPQHF,TGTGCCAGCAGTTTTCGAGGGGGACAGGGGAATCAGCCCCAGCATTTT
-,-,TRBJ2-7,TRBV27,CASSDPSAYEQYF,TGTGCCAGCAGCGACCCCAGCGCCTACGAGCAGTACTTC
-,-,TRBJ1-4,TRBV5-1,CASSTGQGEKLFF,TGCGCCAGCAGCACTGGACAAGGCGAAAAACTGTTTTTT
TRBD2,-,TRBJ2-1,TRBV5-8,CASLGLAGEPYNEQFF,TGTGCCAGCCTGGGACTAGCGGGAGAGCCCTACAATGAGCAGTTCTTC
-,-,TRBJ2-2,TRBV5-6,CASSYAVVYTGELFF,TGTGCCAGCAGCTACGCGGTGGTATACACCGGGGAGCTGTTTTTT
-,few,TRBJ2-2,TRBV2,CASRVWDWMNTGELFF,TGTGCCAGCAGGGTATGGGACTGGATGAACACCGGGGAGCTGTTTTTT
-,few,TRBJ2-2,TRBV30,CAWNIANTGELFF,TGTGCCTGGAATATAGCAAACACCGGGGAGCTGTTTTTT
-,-,TRBJ2-1,TRBV7-9,CASSLTDYNEQFF,TGTGCCAGCAGCTTGACAGACTACAATGAGCAGTTCTTC
-,-,TRBJ2-7,TRBV6-1,CASSDPWGGGDSYEQYF,TGTGCCAGCAGTGATCCCTGGGGAGGGGGAGATTCCTACGAGCAGTACTTC
TRBD2,-,TRBJ2-7,TRBV9,CASSPRIALAGDEQYF,TGTGCCAGCAGCCCCCGTATCGCGCTAGCGGGAGACGAGCAGTACTTC
-,-,TRBJ2-7,TRBV7-2,CASSLGPGLRYEQYF,TGTGCCAGCAGCCTTGGGCCCGGATTAAGGTACGAGCAGTACTTC
-,-,TRBJ2-5,TRBV7-7,CASSLGAHQGETQYF,TGTGCTAGCAGCTTAGGGGCTCACCAGGGGGAGACCCAGTACTTC
TRBD1,-,TRBJ1-1,TRBV7-2,CASSPPGQAGGPEAFF,TGTGCCAGCAGCCCACCGGGACAGGCAGGTGGGCCTGAAGCTTTCTTT
-,-,TRBJ1-5,TRBV4-1,CASSPHPGVSNQPQHF,TGCGCCAGCAGCCCCCATCCAGGGGTTAGCAATCAGCCCCAGCATTTT
-,-,TRBJ2-5,TRBV30,CAWMGQYGGETQYF,TGTGCCTGGATGGGGCAGTATGGGGGGGAGACCCAGTACTTC
-,-,TRBJ2-7,TRBV19,CASSYGDYEQYF,TGTGCCAGTAGCTACGGGGACTACGAGCAGTACTTC
TRBD1,-,TRBJ1-5,TRBV2,CASTERQGAFQPQHF,TGTGCCAGCACCGAGAGACAGGGGGCTTTTCAGCCCCAGCATTTT
-,few,TRBJ2-3,TRBV12-3/TRBV12-4,CASSVQGYTQYF,TGTGCCAGCAGTGTGCAGGGTTATACGCAGTATTTT
TRBD1,-,TRBJ2-5,TRBV7-9,CASSTTGQGETQYF,TGTGCCAGCAGCACAACGGGACAGGGAGAGACCCAGTACTTC
TRBD1,-,TRBJ2-3,TRBV9,CASSVEGAGTQYF,TGTGCCAGCAGCGTAGAGGGGGCCGGTACGCAGTATTTT
-,-,TRBJ1-5,TRBV29-1,CSVSGGSNQPQHF,TGCAGCGTATCGGGAGGGAGCAATCAGCCCCAGCATTTT
-,-,TRBJ1-4,TRBV7-2,CASSQQGGEKLFF,TGTGCCAGCAGCCAACAGGGAGGGGAAAAACTGTTTTTT
-,-,TRBJ1-5,TRBV27,CASSLSGPYQPQHF,TGTGCCAGCAGTTTATCGGGGCCATATCAGCCCCAGCATTTT
TRBD1,-,TRBJ2-5,TRBV7-6,CASSSTGAQETQYF,TGTGCCAGCAGCTCTACAGGGGCCCAAGAGACCCAGTACTTC
TRBD2,once,TRBJ2-3,TRBV4-2,CASSHGEREGTDTQYF,TGTGCCAGCAGCCATGGGGAGCGGGAGGGGACAGATACGCAGTATTTT
-,-,TRBJ2-2,TRBV16,CASSQLQSDTGELFF,TGTGCCAGCAGCCAACTCCAAAGCGATACCGGGGAGCTGTTTTTT
-,once,TRBJ2-2,TRBV5-4,CASSLLTALNTGELFF,TGTGCCAGCAGCCTATTGACAGCTTTGAACACCGGGGAGCTGTTTTTT
-,-,TRBJ2-1,TRBV19,CATRDRSSYNEQFF,TGTGCCACCCGAGATCGGAGCTCCTACAATGAGCAGTTCTTC
TRBD1,-,TRBJ1-5,TRBV28,CASGTGGSNQPQHF,TGTGCCAGCGGAACAGGGGGCAGCAATCAGCCCCAGCATTTT
TRBD1,-,TRBJ2-3,TRBV28,CASSSIRGLTDTQYF,TGTGCCAGCAGCTCAATCAGGGGGCTCACAGATACGCAGTATTTT
-,-,TRBJ2-5,TRBV7-3,CASSPAFGETQYF,TGTGCCAGCAGCCCCGCTTTCGGAGAGACCCAGTACTTC
-,few,TRBJ2-3,TRBV4-1,CASSQDQAYYTDTQYF,TGCGCCAGCAGCCAAGATCAAGCCTACTACACAGATACGCAGTATTTT
TRBD2,-,TRBJ2-7,TRBV9,CASSAKGLYGEQYF,TGTGCCAGCAGCGCGAAGGGACTATACGGCGAGCAGTACTTC
-,-,TRBJ1-4,TRBV18,CASSPPDSFATNEKLFF,TGTGCCAGCTCACCACCAGACAGCTTTGCAACTAATGAAAAACTGTTTTTT
-,-,TRBJ1-1,TRBV5-8,CASSLTRDTEAFF,TGTGCCAGCAGCTTAACGCGGGACACTGAAGCTTTCTTT
-,once,TRBJ1-1,TRBV29-1,CSVALKDMNTEAFF,TGCAGCGTTGCCTTGAAGGACATGAACACTGAAGCTTTCTTT
-,-,TRBJ2-3,TRBV29-1,CSVSSDTTDTQYF,TGCAGCGTTTCTAGCGACACCACAGATACGCAGTATTTT
-,-,TRBJ1-6,TRBV6-6,CASSYVGGASSPLHF,TGTGCCAGCAGTTACGTCGGTGGGGCGAGTTCACCCCTCCACTTT
TRBD1,once,TRBJ1-5,TRBV6-5,CASKRTGGSNQPQHF,TGTGCCAGCAAAAGGACAGGTGGGAGCAATCAGCCCCAGCATTTT
-,once,TRBJ2-7,TRBV7-9,CASSLGTFRLEQYF,TGTGCCAGCAGCTTAGGGACATTCCGGTTAGAGCAGTACTTC
-,few,TRBJ1-4,TRBV2,CASSDWAGAEKLFF,TGTGCCAGCAGTGATTGGGCAGGGGCTGAAAAACTGTTTTTT
-,-,TRBJ2-5,TRBV10-3,CAISESGWETQYF,TGTGCCATCAGTGAGTCGGGCTGGGAGACCCAGTACTTC
TRBD1,-,TRBJ2-7,TRBV6-5,CASSYRGQGTYEQYF,TGTGCCAGCAGTTACAGAGGACAGGGGACCTACGAGCAGTACTTC
TRBD1,-,TRBJ1-1,TRBV18,CASSLGQVLSEAFF,TGTGCCAGCTCATTAGGACAGGTGCTCTCTGAAGCTTTCTTT
TRBD1,-,TRBJ2-7,TRBV28,CASSSPDRTHEQYF,TGTGCCAGCAGTTCACCGGACAGGACGCACGAGCAGTACTTC
-,-,TRBJ2-3,TRBV4-1,CASSPVGAAGTDTQYF,TGCGCCAGCAGCCCCGTGGGGGCAGCGGGGACAGATACGCAGTATTTT